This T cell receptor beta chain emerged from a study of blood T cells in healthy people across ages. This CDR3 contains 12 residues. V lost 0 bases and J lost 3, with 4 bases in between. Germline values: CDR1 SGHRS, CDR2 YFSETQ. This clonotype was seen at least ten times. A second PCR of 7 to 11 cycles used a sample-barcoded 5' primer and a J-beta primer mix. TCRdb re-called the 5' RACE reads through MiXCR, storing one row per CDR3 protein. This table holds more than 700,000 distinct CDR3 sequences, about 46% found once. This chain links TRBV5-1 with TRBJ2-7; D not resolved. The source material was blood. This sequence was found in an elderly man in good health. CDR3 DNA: TGCGCCAGCAGCTTGGACTTCTACGAGCAGTACTTC. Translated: CASSLDFYEQYF. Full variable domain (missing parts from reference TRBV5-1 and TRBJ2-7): KAGVTQTPRYLIKTRGQQVTLSCSPISGHRSVSWYQQTPGQGLQFLFEYFSETQRNKGNFPGRFSGRQFSNSRSEMNVSTLELGDSALYLCASSLDFYEQYFGPGTRLTVT.